This T cell receptor beta chain was sequenced in a study of beta chain features in type 1 diabetes. On the study more broadly: Cell yields, gender and age were comparable in patients and healthy donors. Study conclusions and caveats: Relative to healthy donors, patients appeared to have naive, central memory and Treg TCRB repertoires that were more similar. Within each of all four CD4+ subsets, Type 1 diabetes patients had TCRB CDR3s that were moderately but significantly shorter.

On this clone itself: The antigen is undetermined.

Germline V gene lookup returns CDR1 SGHTA and CDR2 FQGNSA. The ends lost 3 bases at V and 2 bases at J; junction bases unmatched: 9. The CDR3 loop spans 16 amino acids. Sequenced material consisted of expressed TCRB transcripts (all of the isolated RNA was reverse transcribed). The method was immunoSEQ multiplex PCR; TCRdb's version includes in-frame clones alone and lacks a portion of them. Of over 600,000 clones in the sample, 9.5% to 15% were seen once. The source material was naive CD4+ T cells from blood. V and J are TRBV7-2 and TRBJ2-7; TRBD1 aligns across 8 bases. The clonotype comes from a man between 25 and 39 years old with type 1 diabetes. CDR3 in DNA: TGTGCCAGCAGCTTCGCGTACTCGACAGGGGCCTACGAGCAGTACTTC. It codes for CASSFAYSTGAYEQYF.